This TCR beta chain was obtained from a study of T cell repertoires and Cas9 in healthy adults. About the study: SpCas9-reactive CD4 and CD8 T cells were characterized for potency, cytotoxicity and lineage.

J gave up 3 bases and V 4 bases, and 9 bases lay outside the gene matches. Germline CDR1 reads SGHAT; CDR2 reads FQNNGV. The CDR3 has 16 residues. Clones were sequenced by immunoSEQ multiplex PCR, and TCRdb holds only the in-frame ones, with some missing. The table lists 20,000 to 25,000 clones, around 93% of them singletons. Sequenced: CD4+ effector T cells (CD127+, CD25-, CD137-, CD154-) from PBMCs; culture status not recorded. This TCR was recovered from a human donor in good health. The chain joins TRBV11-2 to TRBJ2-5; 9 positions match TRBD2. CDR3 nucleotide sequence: TGTGCCAGCAGCTCCATTAGCGGGGGACCCAAAGAGACCCAGTACTTC. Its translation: CASSSISGGPKETQYF.